The 10 T cell receptor beta chains given below trace back to one sample, sequenced in a study of control samples from healthy donors and cancer patients. Profiled with immunoSEQ multiplex PCR; TCRdb holds only in-frame clones, not every one. The repertoire consists of 90,000 to 100,000 clones, with 82% occurring once and the leading ten covering 2%. Sequencing was done on a sample of blood. The receptors stem from a man in his sixties in good health.

This chain uses TRBV3-1 (or the pseudogene TRBV3-2) with TRBJ2-5, with D unresolved. The CDR3 contains 12 residues. The V and J ends lost 5 bases and 5 bases respectively, with 9 bases between them. Germline CDR1 LGHDT, CDR2 YNNKEL (reference sequence). CDR3 sequence (DNA): TGTGCCAGCAGCGAGCTTAGGGAGACCCAGTACTTC. This translates into CASSELRETQYF.

The V call is TRBV11-3, the J call TRBJ2-1, with 8 bases identical to TRBD2. This CDR3 has 14 residues. The V gene's germline CDR1 is SGHNT and CDR2 YENEEA. J lost 6 bases, V lost 2 bases, and 3 bases had no gene match. CDR3 amino acids: CASSLSGGRNEQFF. The DNA of the CDR3 is TGTGCCAGCAGCTTAAGCGGGGGCCGCAATGAGCAGTTCTTC.

This chain connects TRBV6-5 to TRBJ2-3, with 14 bases fitting TRBD2. V shed 4 bases and J 6 bases; nucleotides not matched to a gene: 6. Germline V CDR1 and CDR2: MNHEY, SVGAGI. This CDR3 comprises 16 residues. This CDR3 reads CASSSSGTSGGDTQYF. DNA of the CDR3: TGTGCCAGCAGTTCCTCCGGGACTAGCGGGGGCGATACGCAGTATTTT.

The chain links TRBV19 to TRBJ2-2; D is possibly TRBD2 (5 bases). V was shortened by 4 bases and J by 2 bases, with 17 bases between the two germline ends. The CDR3 is 17 amino acids. Germline V gene lookup returns CDR1 LNHDA and CDR2 SQIVND (reference sequence). The CDR3 DNA is TGTGCCAGTAGTACCCGGGGTTTGGCGGTAAACACCGGGGAGCTGTTTTTT. Its protein is CASSTRGLAVNTGELFF.

The J gene is TRBJ2-7, the V gene TRBV5-1, with TRBD2 matching over 9 bases. V shed 4 bases, J shed 1 base, and the junction held 12 bases outside the gene matches. CDR1 is SGHRS and CDR2 is YFSETQ in the germline V gene. The CDR3 contains 17 residues. CDR3: CASSPGQRGALSYEQYF. The CDR3 DNA sequence: TGCGCCAGCAGCCCCGGACAGCGGGGGGCTCTGTCCTACGAGCAGTACTTC.

For the CDR3, the DNA is TGTGCCAGCAGCTTAGTTGAGGGTTACACTGAAGCTTTCTTT. Translating gives CASSLVEGYTEAFF. The chain links TRBV7-9 to TRBJ1-1; D is undetermined. In germline, CDR1 is SEHNR, CDR2 FQNEAQ (reference sequence). V was trimmed by 1 base and J by 3 bases, leaving 9 bases between them. The length of the CDR3 is 14 residues.

V is TRBV28 and J is TRBJ1-5; no clear D. Between the trimmed V and J ends, which lost 9 bases and 2 bases, there was a span of 17 bases. Germline V gene data show CDR1 as MDHEN and CDR2 as SYDVKM. This CDR3 has 15 residues. In nucleotides, the CDR3 is TGTGCCAGTATATCTCAGGTGAGGGGCAATCAGCCCCAGCATTTT. Protein sequence: CASISQVRGNQPQHF.

The chain uses TRBV4-2 and TRBJ2-1; 8 bases are shared with TRBD2. The V segment lost 0 bases and the J segment 0 bases; nucleotides outside the gene matches: 10. The CDR3 runs 19 residues. Germline CDR1 reads LGHNA; CDR2 reads YNFKEQ. DNA of the CDR3: TGTGCCAGCAGCCAAGACTCTCGGGGCGGGAGGCCCTCCTACAATGAGCAGTTCTTC. Translated, it gives CASSQDSRGGRPSYNEQFF.

This clone occurred a few times. V usage is TRBV3-1 (or the pseudogene TRBV3-2) and J usage is TRBJ1-3, with TRBD1 matching over 11 bases. CDR1 is LGHDT and CDR2 is YNNKEL in the germline V gene (reference sequence). Trimming cost V 5 bases and J 3 bases; bases outside gene matches: 3. The CDR3 is 15 amino acids. CDR3 residues: CASSWTGGRGNTIYF. The CDR3, as DNA: TGTGCCAGCAGCTGGACAGGGGGCCGTGGAAACACCATATATTTT.

A few counts support this clone. This chain links TRBV27 with TRBJ1-6, with unresolved D. Trimming took 5 bases from V and 9 from J, leaving 8 bases between them. The CDR3 extends over 12 amino acids. The germline gives CDR1 MNHEY, CDR2 SMNVEV (reference sequence). This chain's CDR3 is CASSPPGSPLHF. The CDR3 DNA reads as TGTGCCAGCAGTCCCCCGGGTTCACCCCTCCACTTT.